The 17 T cell receptor beta chains below come from one sample, sequenced in a study of blood T cell repertoires in COVID-19. TCRdb's copy holds only in-frame clones and misses some; the assay was immunoSEQ multiplex PCR. The profile covers about 160,000 clones, with around 82% appearing a single time and roughly 15% taken by the ten largest. The sample was peripheral blood. Every receptor here comes from a human donor with acute or convalescent COVID-19. The donor label of this sample is uncertain.

This clone was observed a single time. V and J are TRBV6-1 and TRBJ2-7; D perhaps matches TRBD2 (6 bases). Germline CDR1 and CDR2: MNHNS and SASEGT. This CDR3 is 15 amino acids long. Trimming removed 1 base at V and 0 bases at J, with 10 bases between. CDR3 sequence reads: CASSEVFGGSYEQYF. The CDR3 nucleotides are TGTGCCAGCAGTGAAGTTTTCGGGGGCTCCTACGAGCAGTACTTC.

This chain links TRBV28 with TRBJ1-1; 10 bases agree with TRBD1. The V gene's germline CDR1 is MDHEN and CDR2 SYDVKM. The V gene end was trimmed by 7 bases and the J gene end by 5 bases; junction bases not matched to a gene: 7. CDR3 length: 14 residues. The CDR3 nucleotides read TGTGCCAGCACCCTCGGGACAGGGGCTACTGAAGCTTTCTTT. Translation gives CASTLGTGATEAFF.

The rearrangement links TRBV12-5 to TRBJ1-5; D may be TRBD1 (5 bases). This CDR3 has 16 amino acids. The germline V gene encodes CDR1 LGHNT and CDR2 FRNRAP. The V gene lost 7 bases and the J gene lost 3 bases, with 19 bases spanning the gap. CDR3 DNA sequence: TGTGCTAGTGAGGCACAGGCGTCCCGACTCAATCAGCCCCAGCATTTT. The encoded protein is CASEAQASRLNQPQHF.

V gene TRBV5-6 combines with J gene TRBJ1-6; TRBD1 aligns across 8 bases. The J segment lost 10 bases and the V segment lost 1 base, leaving 7 bases of the junction unmatched. The CDR3 totals 15 residues. CDR1 is SGHDT and CDR2 is YYEEEE in the germline V gene. For the CDR3, the DNA is TGTGCCAGCAGCTTGACAACAGGGGGTTTATCACCCCTCCACTTT. Encoded protein: CASSLTTGGLSPLHF.

This CDR3 is CATQAGAFETQYF. The CDR3 DNA sequence: TGTGCCACCCAAGCGGGGGCGTTTGAGACCCAGTACTTC. The chain recombines TRBV6-5 with TRBJ2-5; 8 bases line up with TRBD2. Germline trimming cut 10 bases from V and 5 bases from J; bases unmatched to any gene: 9. CDR1 and CDR2 (germline): MNHEY, SVGAGI. This CDR3 has 13 residues.

In this sample, this clone is medium-sized (0.01 to 0.1%). The chain links TRBV5-6 to TRBJ1-2, with 12 nucleotides matching TRBD1. Per the germline V gene, CDR1 is SGHDT and CDR2 is YYEEEE. This CDR3 region has 16 residues. The junction had 9 bases not matched to a gene; V was cut back by 4 bases and J by 5 bases. The chain's CDR3 is CASSPTGTGGLYGYTF. In nucleotides, the CDR3 is TGTGCCAGCAGCCCTACCGGGACAGGGGGCTTGTATGGCTACACCTTC.

J is TRBJ1-6 and V is TRBV10-3; 7 bases agree with TRBD1. With 0 bases clipped from V and 9 bases from J, the junction kept 17 bases outside the gene matches. The germline gives CDR1 ENHRY, CDR2 SYGVKD. CDR3 length equals 19 residues. CDR3 nucleotide sequence: TGTGCCATCAGTGAGTCTGGCGGAGGGGGCACGGGGTTCGGTTCACCCCTCCACTTT. It is translated as CAISESGGGGTGFGSPLHF.

The rearrangement uses TRBV5-1 and TRBJ2-1, with D perhaps TRBD1 (5 bases). The CDR3 is made up of 14 amino acids. Germline-derived CDR1 and CDR2 are SGHRS and YFSETQ. V was clipped by 2 bases and J by 5 bases, with 11 bases between them. The CDR3 DNA follows: TGCGCCAGCAGCTTTTCGACAGCAAACAATGAGCAGTTCTTC. Its translation: CASSFSTANNEQFF.

Comments on this clone: The sample contains more than one DNA sequence encoding this CDR3. V is TRBV6-4 and J is TRBJ1-1; D is uncertain. V lost 3 bases, J lost 2 bases, and 7 bases lay in between. Germline lookup yields CDR1 MRHNA and CDR2 SNTAGT. The CDR3 length is 13 residues. The CDR3 sequence: CASSEQSNTEAFF. CDR3 in DNA: TGTGCCAGCAGTGAACAGAGTAACACTGAAGCTTTCTTT.

This clone showed up just once. V usage is TRBV5-1 and J usage is TRBJ1-2; 7 nucleotides line up with TRBD1. The ends lost 4 bases at V and 4 bases at J; junction bases unmatched: 7. The length of the CDR3 is 14 residues. Per the germline V gene, CDR1 is SGHRS and CDR2 is YFSETQ. CDR3 sequence: CASSPGQVAYGYTF. DNA for the CDR3: TGCGCCAGCAGCCCCGGACAGGTCGCCTATGGCTACACCTTC.

The chain carries TRBV6-5 and TRBJ1-2, with 9 positions matching TRBD1. There are 15 residues in the CDR3. Unmatched junction bases numbered 11, after V lost 6 bases and J lost 6 bases. The germline CDR1 and CDR2 sequences are MNHEY and SVGAGI. The CDR3 region is CASRAIQGASHGYTF. The CDR3 bases are TGTGCCAGCAGGGCGATACAGGGGGCGTCGCATGGCTACACCTTC.

With regard to this clone: Other DNA variants within this sample encode the same CDR3. The chain links TRBV6-5 to TRBJ1-6; the D is unclear. Per the germline V gene, CDR1 is MNHEY and CDR2 is SVGAGI. There are 12 residues in the CDR3. Deletions cut 6 bases from V and 5 bases from J, with 5 bases between. CDR3 amino acids: CASSGDNSPLHF. The CDR3 coding sequence is TGTGCCAGCAGCGGAGATAATTCACCCCTCCACTTT.

This chain joins TRBV7-2 and TRBJ1-1, with D tentatively TRBD1 (5 bases). The CDR3 contains 13 residues. In germline, CDR1 is SGHTA, CDR2 FQGNSA. The V end lost 5 bases, the J end lost 5 bases, and 12 bases lay between the germline ends. CDR3 in amino acids: CASSLREGTEAFF. The CDR3 bases are TGTGCCAGCAGCCTAAGGGAGGGGACTGAAGCTTTCTTT.

The chain joins TRBV6-1 to TRBJ2-7; D unclear. The CDR3 runs 15 residues. Per germline, CDR1 MNHNS and CDR2 SASEGT. Trimming cost V 0 bases and J 3 bases, with 12 bases left between them. The CDR3, as DNA: TGTGCCAGCAGTGAAGCGCTTCGGAACTACTACGAGCAGTACTTC. This codes for CASSEALRNYYEQYF.

The chain is built from TRBV5-5 and TRBJ1-1; TRBD1 agrees at 9 bases. CDR1 is SGHKS, CDR2 YYEKEE, per germline (reference sequence). The V segment lost 4 bases and the J segment 4 bases; nucleotides outside the gene matches: 5. This CDR3 is built from 14 residues. CDR3 in DNA: TGTGCCAGCAGCCGGGGACAGGGAAGCACTGAAGCTTTCTTT. Translating it yields CASSRGQGSTEAFF.

This chain joins TRBV29-1 and TRBJ1-1; a possible D gene is TRBD1 (5 bases). The germline V gene has CDR1 SQVTM and CDR2 ANQGSEA. Trimming shortened V by 4 bases and J by 7 bases, and 13 bases separated the two germline ends. This CDR3 has 12 residues. The DNA for the CDR3 is TGCAGCGTTGCTCCGGGGGACCATGAAGCTTTCTTT. Translated: CSVAPGDHEAFF.

The V and J genes are TRBV29-1 and TRBJ2-1, with no clear D. This CDR3 is built from 11 residues. The V and J ends lost 1 base and 8 bases respectively, with 6 bases between them. The germline gives CDR1 SQVTM, CDR2 ANQGSEA. The CDR3 protein is CSVEGGHEQFF. The CDR3 DNA reads as TGCAGCGTTGAAGGAGGCCATGAGCAGTTCTTC.